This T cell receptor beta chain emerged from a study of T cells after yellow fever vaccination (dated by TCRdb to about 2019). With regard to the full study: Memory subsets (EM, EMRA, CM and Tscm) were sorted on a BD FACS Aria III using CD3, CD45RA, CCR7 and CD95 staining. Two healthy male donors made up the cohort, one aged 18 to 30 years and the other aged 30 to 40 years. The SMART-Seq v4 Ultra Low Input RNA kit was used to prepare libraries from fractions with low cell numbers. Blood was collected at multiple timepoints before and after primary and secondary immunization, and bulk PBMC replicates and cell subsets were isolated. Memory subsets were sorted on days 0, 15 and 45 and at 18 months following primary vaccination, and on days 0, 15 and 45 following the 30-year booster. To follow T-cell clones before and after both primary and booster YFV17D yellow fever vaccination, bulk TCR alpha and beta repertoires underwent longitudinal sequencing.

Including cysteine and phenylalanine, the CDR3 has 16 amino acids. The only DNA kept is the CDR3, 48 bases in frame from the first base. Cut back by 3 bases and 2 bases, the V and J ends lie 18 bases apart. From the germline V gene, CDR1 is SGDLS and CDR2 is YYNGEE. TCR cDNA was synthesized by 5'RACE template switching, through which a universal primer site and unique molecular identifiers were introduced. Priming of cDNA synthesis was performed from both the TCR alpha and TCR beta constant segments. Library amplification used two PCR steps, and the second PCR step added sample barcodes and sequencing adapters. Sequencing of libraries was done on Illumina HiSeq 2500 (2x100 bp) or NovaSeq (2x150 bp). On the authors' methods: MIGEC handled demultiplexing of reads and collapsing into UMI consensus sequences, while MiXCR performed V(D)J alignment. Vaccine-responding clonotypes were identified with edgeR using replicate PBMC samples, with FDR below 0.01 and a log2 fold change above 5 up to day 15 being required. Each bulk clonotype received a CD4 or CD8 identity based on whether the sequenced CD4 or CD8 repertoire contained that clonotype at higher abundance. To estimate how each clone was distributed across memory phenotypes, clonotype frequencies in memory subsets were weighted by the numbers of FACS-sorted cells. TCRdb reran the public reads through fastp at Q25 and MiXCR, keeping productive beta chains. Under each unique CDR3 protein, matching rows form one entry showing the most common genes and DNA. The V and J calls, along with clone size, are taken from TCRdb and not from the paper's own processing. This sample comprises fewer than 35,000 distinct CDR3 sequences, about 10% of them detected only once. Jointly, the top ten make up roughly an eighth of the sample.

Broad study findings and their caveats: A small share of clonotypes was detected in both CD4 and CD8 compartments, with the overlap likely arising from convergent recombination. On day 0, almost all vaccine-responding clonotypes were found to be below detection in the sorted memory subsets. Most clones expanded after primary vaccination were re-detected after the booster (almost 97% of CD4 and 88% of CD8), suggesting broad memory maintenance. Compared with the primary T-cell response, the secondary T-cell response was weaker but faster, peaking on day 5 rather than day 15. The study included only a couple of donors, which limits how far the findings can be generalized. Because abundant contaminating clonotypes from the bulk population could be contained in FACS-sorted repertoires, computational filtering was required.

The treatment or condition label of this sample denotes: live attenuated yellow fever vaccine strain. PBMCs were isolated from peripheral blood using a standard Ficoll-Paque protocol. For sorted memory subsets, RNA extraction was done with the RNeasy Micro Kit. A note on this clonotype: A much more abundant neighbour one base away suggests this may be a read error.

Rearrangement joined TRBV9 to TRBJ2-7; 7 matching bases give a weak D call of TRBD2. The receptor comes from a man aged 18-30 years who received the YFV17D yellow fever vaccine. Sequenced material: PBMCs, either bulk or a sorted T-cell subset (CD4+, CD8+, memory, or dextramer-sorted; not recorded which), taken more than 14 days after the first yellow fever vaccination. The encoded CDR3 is CASSEAARGGAYEQYF. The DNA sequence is TGTGCCAGCAGCGAGGCCGCTAGAGGGGGGGCCTACGAGCAGTACTTC. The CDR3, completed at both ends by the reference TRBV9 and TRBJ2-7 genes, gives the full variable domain DSGVTQTPKHLITATGQRVTLRCSPRSGDLSVYWYQQSLDQGLQFLIQYYNGEERAKGNILERFSAQQFPDLHSELNLSSLELGDSALYFCASSEAARGGAYEQYFGPGTRLTVT.